This passage covers 17 T cell receptor beta chains from one sample sequenced in a study of blood T cell repertoires in COVID-19. Method: immunoSEQ multiplex PCR; TCRdb's copy keeps in-frame clones and lacks some. This table holds around 100,000 clones, nearly 90% found once. Sequencing input: peripheral blood. Receptor source: a woman aged 55-75 years with acute or convalescent COVID-19.

The chain couples TRBV3-1 (or the pseudogene TRBV3-2) to TRBJ2-5; TRBD2 aligns across 11 bases. Trimming cost V 4 bases and J 5 bases; bases outside gene matches: 0. Germline CDR1 reads LGHDT; CDR2 reads YNNKEL (reference sequence). This CDR3 is 13 amino acids long. CDR3: CASSRTSGETQYF. The CDR3, as DNA: TGTGCCAGCAGCCGGACTAGCGGGGAGACCCAGTACTTC.

The chain has TRBV5-1 and TRBJ2-5; D unclear. Germline V gene data show CDR1 as SGHRS and CDR2 as YFSETQ. This CDR3 region has 13 residues. V lost 1 base and J 2 bases, leaving 6 bases between the germline ends. The CDR3 protein is CASSLSAQETQYF. For the CDR3, the DNA is TGCGCCAGCAGCTTGTCTGCGCAAGAGACCCAGTACTTC. The whole variable domain, remainder taken from reference TRBV5-1 and TRBJ2-5, is KAGVTQTPRYLIKTRGQQVTLSCSPISGHRSVSWYQQTPGQGLQFLFEYFSETQRNKGNFPGRFSGRQFSNSRSEMNVSTLELGDSALYLCASSLSAQETQYFGPGTRLLVL.

The rearrangement links TRBV5-6 to TRBJ1-6, with D possibly TRBD1 on 6 matching bases. The germline V and J ends were trimmed by 2 bases and 7 bases, with 10 bases remaining between them. Germline-derived CDR1 and CDR2 are SGHDT and YYEEEE. The CDR3 consists of 14 residues. CDR3 nucleotide sequence: TGTGCCAGCAGCTTACAGGGCGCCAATTCACCCCTCCACTTT. Its translation is CASSLQGANSPLHF.

The chain links TRBV28 to TRBJ2-7, with D maybe TRBD1 (5 bases). CDR1 MDHEN and CDR2 SYDVKM come from the germline V gene. This CDR3 is 14 amino acids long. Trimming cost V 2 bases and J 2 bases, with 10 bases left between them. CDR3 sequence reads: CASSLTGTPYEQYF. In DNA, the CDR3 is TGTGCCAGCAGTTTAACAGGAACCCCCTACGAGCAGTACTTC.

The rearrangement links TRBV5-1 to TRBJ2-5; TRBD2 agrees at 11 bases. Germline V lookup: CDR1 SGHRS, CDR2 YFSETQ. This CDR3 spans 16 amino acids. With V trimmed by 0 bases and J by 3 bases, 4 bases remained unmatched. The chain's CDR3 is CASSLGLAGLEETQYF. CDR3 DNA sequence: TGCGCCAGCAGCTTGGGACTAGCGGGACTGGAAGAGACCCAGTACTTC. The entire variable domain, with the rest obtained from reference TRBV5-1 and TRBJ2-5, is as follows: KAGVTQTPRYLIKTRGQQVTLSCSPISGHRSVSWYQQTPGQGLQFLFEYFSETQRNKGNFPGRFSGRQFSNSRSEMNVSTLELGDSALYLCASSLGLAGLEETQYFGPGTRLLVL.

This rearrangement joins TRBV4-1 to TRBJ1-6; D call uncertain. The CDR3 totals 15 residues. V was shortened by 4 bases and J by 5 bases, with 12 bases between the two germline ends. In germline, CDR1 is MGHRA, CDR2 YSYEKL. For the CDR3, the DNA is TGCGCCAGCAGCCCCCTCGCGCGGGATAATTCACCCCTCCACTTT. This encodes CASSPLARDNSPLHF.

The chain has TRBV6-1 and TRBJ2-1; TRBD2 matches at 9 bases. This CDR3 contains 19 residues. Unmatched junction bases numbered 17, after V lost 4 bases and J lost 4 bases. The V gene's germline CDR1 is MNHNS and CDR2 SASEGT. CDR3 protein: CASSGMAGRLAGSYNEQFF. Written as DNA, the CDR3 is TGTGCCAGCAGTGGGATGGCAGGGAGGCTAGCGGGATCTTACAATGAGCAGTTCTTC.

The gene calls are TRBV11-2 and TRBJ2-5; the match to TRBD2 covers 10 bases. Losses at the gene ends were 3 bases for V and 5 bases for J; bases not matched to a gene: 9. The germline V gene has CDR1 SGHAT and CDR2 FQNNGV. The CDR3 sequence is 16 residues long. The CDR3 region is CASSFASGSFGETQYF. The CDR3 DNA follows: TGTGCCAGCAGCTTCGCTAGCGGGAGTTTTGGCGAGACCCAGTACTTC. The variable domain in full, with the rest retrieved from reference TRBV11-2 and TRBJ2-5, is EAGVAQSPRYKIIEKRQSVAFWCNPISGHATLYWYQQILGQGPKLLIQFQNNGVVDDSQLPKDRFSAERLKGVDSTLKIQPAKLEDSAVYLCASSFASGSFGETQYFGPGTRLLVL.

This rearrangement joins TRBV30 to TRBJ1-3, with a tentative D call TRBD1 (5 bases). Germline V gives CDR1 GTSNPN, CDR2 SVGIG (reference sequence). V gave up 4 bases and J gave up 2 bases, with 12 bases separating them. The CDR3 runs 14 residues. The CDR3 region has the DNA TGTGCCTGGACAAAGGGACTTCCTGGAAACACCATATATTTT. Translation gives CAWTKGLPGNTIYF.

The chain is built from TRBV28 and TRBJ1-5, with D maybe TRBD1 (6 bases). V was pared by 2 bases and J by 2 bases, with 10 bases between. Germline CDR1 and CDR2: MDHEN and SYDVKM. The CDR3 consists of 15 residues. The CDR3 protein is CASSLQGSRNQPQHF. CDR3 sequence (DNA): TGTGCCAGCAGTTTACAGGGGTCACGCAATCAGCCCCAGCATTTT.

The chain combines TRBV28 with TRBJ1-2; D possibly corresponds to TRBD1 (6 bases). The CDR3 length is 12 residues. In germline, CDR1 is MDHEN, CDR2 SYDVKM. V was clipped by 8 bases and J by 5 bases, with 12 bases between them. The CDR3 loop is CASGGRVYGYTF. In DNA form, the CDR3 reads TGTGCCAGCGGGGGCAGGGTTTATGGCTACACCTTC.

The chain employs TRBV11-3 and TRBJ2-7, with D perhaps TRBD2 (7 bases). V was trimmed by 6 bases and J by 5 bases, leaving 23 bases between them. CDR3 length equals 16 residues. The germline gives CDR1 SGHNT, CDR2 YENEEA. The DNA of the CDR3 is TGTGCCAGCAGAGTAGATGACCGGGGGGCGGTAGACGAGCAGTACTTC. Translation: CASRVDDRGAVDEQYF.

The rearrangement links TRBV5-1 to TRBJ2-1, with 7 bases lining up with TRBD2. With V trimmed by 3 bases and J by 0 bases, 6 bases remained unmatched. Germline-derived CDR1 and CDR2 are SGHRS and YFSETQ. CDR3 length: 16 residues. The CDR3 is CASSSGAGLSYNEQFF. In nucleotides, the CDR3 is TGCGCCAGCAGCTCGGGAGCGGGACTCTCCTACAATGAGCAGTTCTTC.

The V and J genes are TRBV28 and TRBJ1-2, with TRBD1 matching 9 bases. This CDR3 has 15 amino acids. Trimming cost V 5 bases and J 4 bases; bases outside gene matches: 8. Germline lookup yields CDR1 MDHEN and CDR2 SYDVKM. The DNA of the CDR3 is TGTGCCAGCAGTCCCGGACAGGGGCATTTCTATGGCTACACCTTC. Protein sequence: CASSPGQGHFYGYTF.

This chain links TRBV19 with TRBJ2-2, with 11 bases matching TRBD1. V lost 3 bases and J lost 0; bases outside the gene matches: 0. Germline V gives CDR1 LNHDA, CDR2 SQIVND (reference sequence). The CDR3 sequence is 16 residues long. This CDR3 is CASSMGQGANTGELFF. CDR3 coding DNA: TGTGCCAGTAGTATGGGACAGGGGGCGAACACCGGGGAGCTGTTTTTT.

This clone was observed once. The chain couples TRBV27 to TRBJ2-5; 10 positions agree with TRBD2. Germline trimming cut 5 bases from V and 5 bases from J; bases unmatched to any gene: 8. Per germline, CDR1 MNHEY and CDR2 SMNVEV (reference sequence). The length of the CDR3 is 15 residues. The CDR3 protein is CASSTSGRADETQYF. CDR3 sequence (DNA): TGTGCCAGCAGTACAAGCGGGAGGGCCGACGAGACCCAGTACTTC.

The chain uses TRBV7-9 and TRBJ1-1, with D tentatively TRBD1 (5 bases). The CDR3 runs to 13 residues. Trimming removed 3 bases at V and 1 base at J, with 6 bases between. Germline lookup yields CDR1 SEHNR and CDR2 FQNEAQ (reference sequence). The CDR3: CASSFQGNTEAFF. The CDR3 DNA follows: TGTGCCAGCAGCTTCCAGGGGAACACTGAAGCTTTCTTT.